These T cell receptor beta chains were read from a single sample in a study of T-cell memory formation after mild COVID-19. Each CDR3 protein gets one entry after TCRdb re-called the 5' RACE reads with MiXCR. The table has some 210,000 distinct CDR3 sequences, about 10% seen once. The source material was PBMCs or a T cell subset sorted from them (not recorded which). These receptors were obtained from a man in his late teens or twenties who had mild COVID-19 (a few samples of this study predate the infection). Cell type and time point are not known. CDR3s include the opening cysteine and the closing phenylalanine or tryptophan. A D gene is named only where the DNA matches it firmly. Clone sizes are given selectively: once, few, many, or a class where the clone is expanded.

V: TRBV7-2; J: TRBJ2-7; D: TRBD2; size: .; DNA: TGTGCCAGCAGCTTAGGAGGCGGGGGGAACAACGAGCAGTACTTC; CDR3: CASSLGGGGNNEQYF
V: TRBV4-1; J: TRBJ2-5; D: .; size: .; DNA: TGCGCCAGCAGCCAAGATCCGCCAGGGGTCTACCAAGAGACCCAGTACTTC; CDR3: CASSQDPPGVYQETQYF
V: TRBV9; J: TRBJ2-3; D: TRBD2; size: many; DNA: TGTGCCAGCAGCGTAGGGACTAGCCATGAAGATACGCAGTATTTT; CDR3: CASSVGTSHEDTQYF
V: TRBV4-2; J: TRBJ2-2; D: TRBD2; size: .; DNA: TGTGCCAGCCTCAGGACTAGCGACTCTTGGGGGGAGCTGTTTTTT; CDR3: CASLRTSDSWGELFF
V: TRBV7-8; J: TRBJ2-2; D: TRBD2; size: .; DNA: TGTGCCAGCAGCTACTCCCGCCGACTAGCGGGGGGTACCGGGGAGCTGTTTTTT; CDR3: CASSYSRRLAGGTGELFF
V: TRBV12-3/TRBV12-4; J: TRBJ1-1; D: TRBD1; size: many; DNA: TGTGCCAGCAGTTTAAGGTCTTGGTACAGGGGGAAGGACACTGAAGCTTTCTTT; CDR3: CASSLRSWYRGKDTEAFF
V: TRBV6-6; J: TRBJ1-4; D: .; size: few; DNA: TGTGCCAGCAGACCCGGGGCCCACCTAATTCTAGCAACTAATGAAAAACTGTTTTTT; CDR3: CASRPGAHLILATNEKLFF
V: TRBV20-1; J: TRBJ1-1; D: TRBD1; size: many; DNA: TGCAGTGCCCCGACAGGGGGGGCAGCTTTCTTT; CDR3: CSAPTGGAAFF
V: TRBV12-3/TRBV12-4; J: TRBJ2-3; D: .; size: .; DNA: TGTGCCAGCAGTTTAGGGCCTCGGGTACATACGCAGTATTTT; CDR3: CASSLGPRVHTQYF
V: TRBV24-1; J: TRBJ1-1; D: TRBD1; size: few; DNA: TGTGCCACCAGTGATTTATGGAAACAGGGGATGGCTGAAGCTTTCTTT; CDR3: CATSDLWKQGMAEAFF
V: TRBV7-8; J: TRBJ2-1; D: TRBD1; size: few; DNA: TGTGCCAGTTGCCGGGACAGGGTGATCAATGAGCAGTTCTTC; CDR3: CASCRDRVINEQFF
V: TRBV20-1; J: TRBJ1-2; D: .; size: .; DNA: TGCAGTGGCACCATCGGGGCGTCGGGCTACACCTTC; CDR3: CSGTIGASGYTF
V: TRBV24-1; J: TRBJ2-1; D: .; size: few; DNA: TGTGCCACCCAAAACCGGGATGAGCAGTTCTTC; CDR3: CATQNRDEQFF
V: TRBV10-3; J: TRBJ1-2; D: .; size: .; DNA: TGTGCCATCAGTGGCCCGCATTGCTACACCTTC; CDR3: CAISGPHCYTF
V: TRBV4-1; J: TRBJ1-5; D: .; size: .; DNA: TGCGCCAGCAGCCAAGTTCACGGTCAGCCCCAGCATTTT; CDR3: CASSQVHGQPQHF
V: TRBV6-5; J: TRBJ2-4; D: .; size: few; DNA: TGTGCCAGCAGTTACTCGAAAGCTGGCAAAAACATTCAGTACTTC; CDR3: CASSYSKAGKNIQYF
V: TRBV6-5; J: TRBJ1-1; D: .; size: .; DNA: TGTGCCAGCAGTTGGTCAGGTTCCCCCGCTACTGAAGCTTTCTTT; CDR3: CASSWSGSPATEAFF
V: TRBV7-2; J: TRBJ2-5; D: TRBD1; size: .; DNA: TGTGCCAGCAGCTTTGGCCGCCTGGACAGGGTGAGCGAGACCCAGTACTTC; CDR3: CASSFGRLDRVSETQYF
V: TRBV6-7; J: TRBJ1-1; D: .; size: few; DNA: TGTGCCAGCAGTTGGCAGGGGTGGACTGAAGCTTTCTTT; CDR3: CASSWQGWTEAFF
V: TRBV24-1; J: TRBJ2-2; D: TRBD1; size: .; DNA: TGTGCCACCAGTGACCCCAGGGGGACAGGGCCTTTCGGGGAGCTGTTTTTT; CDR3: CATSDPRGTGPFGELFF
V: TRBV7-2; J: TRBJ1-4; D: .; size: .; DNA: TGTGCCAGCAGCTTAGGAATAAATGAAAAACTGTTTTTT; CDR3: CASSLGINEKLFF